These 2 T cell receptor beta chains came from one sample sequenced in a study of blood T cell repertoires in COVID-19. Assay used: immunoSEQ multiplex PCR; TCRdb lists only in-frame clones, some missing. Of around 290,000 clones listed, approximately 88% are singletons. The sequenced material came from PBMCs or T cells enriched from blood (not recorded which). These receptors came from a middle-aged woman who had recovered from COVID-19.

V usage is TRBV2 and J usage is TRBJ1-5; 7 bases are shared with TRBD1. This CDR3 has 15 residues. From germline, CDR1 is SNHLY and CDR2 FYNNEI. The junction had 7 bases not matched to a gene; V was cut back by 6 bases and J by 2 bases. The CDR3 is CASRAQGMGNQPQHF. CDR3 nucleotide sequence: TGTGCCAGCAGAGCACAGGGGATGGGCAATCAGCCCCAGCATTTT.

This chain connects TRBV7-2 to TRBJ2-7, with TRBD1 matching over 8 bases. The ends lost 5 bases at V and 5 bases at J; junction bases unmatched: 8. Germline V lookup: CDR1 SGHTA, CDR2 FQGNSA. The CDR3 runs 14 residues. The CDR3 sequence: CASSRQGAGDEQYF. The DNA for the CDR3 is TGTGCCAGCAGCCGCCAGGGGGCTGGGGACGAGCAGTACTTC.